Following are 8 T cell receptor beta chains from one sample sequenced in a study of T cell responses to AZD1222 COVID-19 vaccine. The table came from immunoSEQ multiplex PCR; TCRdb's copy has only in-frame clones and leaves some out. Of 120,000 or so clones in the sample, over 90% are singletons; the top ten hold 2.9%. The source was peripheral blood, collected 28 days after the second AZD1222 dose. These receptors came from an adult who received the AZD1222 COVID-19 vaccine.

The V and J genes are TRBV6-5 and TRBJ2-5; possible D gene TRBD2, 6 bases. The CDR3 has 13 residues. Trimming stripped 6 bases from V and 4 bases from J, with 12 bases between. Germline CDR1 is MNHEY and CDR2 is SVGAGI. The CDR3 is CASRFGGLETQYF. The CDR3 region has the DNA TGTGCCAGCAGGTTTGGGGGGTTAGAGACCCAGTACTTC.

V gene TRBV5-1 combines with J gene TRBJ1-4; D is unclear. The V and J ends lost 0 bases and 8 bases respectively, with 2 bases between them. The CDR3 extends over 11 amino acids. Per the germline V gene, CDR1 is SGHRS and CDR2 is YFSETQ. CDR3 amino acids: CASSLGEKLFF. In DNA, the CDR3 is TGCGCCAGCAGCTTGGGCGAAAAACTGTTTTTT.

The V gene is TRBV7-9, the J gene TRBJ1-4; TRBD1 matches 7 bases. Per the germline V gene, CDR1 is SEHNR and CDR2 is FQNEAQ (reference sequence). The CDR3 runs 14 residues. J lost 8 bases, V lost 5 bases, and 8 bases had no gene match. CDR3 nucleotides: TGTGCCAGCAGCCCGGACAGGTGGAAGGAAAAACTGTTTTTT. It encodes CASSPDRWKEKLFF.

The rearrangement uses TRBV18 and TRBJ2-2; 10 bases map to TRBD2. This CDR3 region has 15 residues. In germline, CDR1 is KGHSH, CDR2 LQKENI. With 4 bases clipped from V and 5 bases from J, the junction kept 4 bases outside the gene matches. The CDR3 spells CASSRVAGGTGELFF. The CDR3 DNA sequence: TGTGCCAGCTCACGAGTAGCGGGAGGTACCGGGGAGCTGTTTTTT.

This chain uses TRBV6-1 with TRBJ2-5; perhaps TRBD1 as D (6 bases). Germline lookup yields CDR1 MNHNS and CDR2 SASEGT. V gave up 0 bases and J gave up 5 bases, with 13 bases separating them. CDR3 size: 15 residues. CDR3 loop: CASSEALGAVETQYF. DNA of the CDR3: TGTGCCAGCAGTGAAGCATTGGGGGCTGTTGAGACCCAGTACTTC.

The genes are TRBV3-1 (or the pseudogene TRBV3-2) and TRBJ2-7, with 8 bases identical to TRBD2. In germline, CDR1 is LGHDT, CDR2 YNNKEL (reference sequence). Losses at the gene ends were 4 bases for V and 6 bases for J; bases not matched to a gene: 8. The CDR3 is 14 residues long. Here the CDR3 DNA reads TGTGCCAGCAGCCTTAGCGGGAAGGTTGGCGAGCAGTACTTC. It is translated as CASSLSGKVGEQYF.

J is TRBJ1-3 and V is TRBV6-5, with unresolved D. Germline V gene lookup returns CDR1 MNHEY and CDR2 SVGAGI. The length of the CDR3 is 13 residues. Written as DNA, the CDR3 is TGTGCTTATCTACCTGGACCTGGAAACACCATATATTTT. Protein product: CAYLPGPGNTIYF.

The chain has TRBV5-6 and TRBJ2-5; D not certain. V was trimmed by 2 bases and J by 5 bases, leaving 10 bases between them. Germline V lookup: CDR1 SGHDT, CDR2 YYEEEE. CDR3 length equals 13 residues. CDR3 sequence (DNA): TGTGCCAGCAGCTTCGAGATACGCGAGACCCAGTACTTC. It is translated as CASSFEIRETQYF.